The entry below describes one T cell receptor (beta chain). Antigen unknown. It was across several immunoSEQ plates that each subset's genomic DNA was evenly split. Assay used: immunoSEQ multiplex PCR; TCRdb lists only in-frame clones, some missing. This sample yields about 800,000 clones, of which about 96% are seen a single time; less than 0.25% belongs to the top ten. The germline CDR1 and CDR2 sequences are MDHEN and SYDVKM. This CDR3 has 18 amino acids. Trimming cost V 3 bases and J 7 bases; bases outside gene matches: 16. Naive CD8 cells were CD45RO-negative, positively selected for CCR7, excluding terminally differentiated effector memory CD45RA+ cells. The data originate from a study of shared clonotypes between healthy human individuals. Study-wide results and limits: Rarefaction exposed incomplete sorted-subset sequencing despite large depth.

The origin of this receptor is a man younger than 45 in good health. Sequencing was carried out using naive CD8+ T cells sorted from blood. This sequence joins TRBV28 and TRBJ2-7; 12 bases agree with TRBD2. The CDR3 sequence: CASSFETGLAGTKWEQYF. CDR3 DNA sequence: TGTGCCAGCAGTTTCGAAACCGGACTAGCGGGGACGAAGTGGGAGCAGTACTTC.